A single sample gave rise to the 7 T cell receptor beta chains below, sequenced in a study of TIL therapy for anti-PD-1-resistant metastatic lung cancer. This was the immunoSEQ v3 assay. The protocol was immunoSEQ multiplex PCR, while the TCRdb copy is restricted to in-frame clones and leaves out a portion. The sample consists of about 26,000 clones, less than 65% of them appearing once. Time point defined: pre-treatment sample, taken before nivolumab and TIL therapy. Most excised metastases sampled were pleural nodules or supraclavicular lymph nodes. Sequenced here: tumor tissue, sampled at baseline. These receptor sequences come from a woman between 30 and 80 years old with non-small cell lung cancer.

The V gene is TRBV5-1, the J gene TRBJ2-1, with no clear D. The CDR3 extends over 16 amino acids. V was shortened by 0 bases and J by 2 bases, with 12 bases between the two germline ends. The germline gives CDR1 SGHRS, CDR2 YFSETQ. CDR3 DNA sequence: TGCGCCAGCAGCTTGGTCCATCCCTCAACCTACAATGAGCAGTTCTTC. This sequence encodes CASSLVHPSTYNEQFF.

This clone was recorded many times. The rearrangement joins TRBV10-3 to TRBJ2-7; 9 nucleotides align to TRBD2. V lost 0 bases to trimming and J lost 6 bases; unmatched junction nucleotides: 6. The germline CDR1 and CDR2 sequences are ENHRY and SYGVKD. The CDR3 is 15 amino acids. DNA for the CDR3: TGTGCCATCAGTGAGTCTGCGGGAGGGCCTGGCGAGCAGTACTTC. Translated: CAISESAGGPGEQYF.

This clone was seen a handful of times. The rearrangement joins TRBV12-2 to TRBJ2-2; the table's D call, TRBD2, has no DNA check behind it. TRBV12-2 is recorded as a pseudogene. The CDR3 has 17 residues. The CDR3 coding sequence is TGTGCAAGTCGCTTAGCGTACCTAGCGGGAAGGACCGGGGAGCTGTTTTTT. It translates to CASRLAYLAGRTGELFF.

The chain joins TRBV7-2 to TRBJ2-7; 8 positions match TRBD1. CDR1 and CDR2 (germline): SGHTA, FQGNSA. The CDR3 totals 14 residues. V lost 3 bases and J lost 6; bases outside the gene matches: 7. For the CDR3, the DNA is TGTGCCAGCAGCTTCGGGACAGGTCCAACCGAGCAGTACTTC. This encodes CASSFGTGPTEQYF.

This clone turned up a few times. The gene calls are TRBV7-9 and TRBJ1-5; TRBD1 might be the D (6 bases). Deletions cut 6 bases from V and 8 bases from J, with 17 bases between. CDR1 and CDR2 (germline): SEHNR, FQNEAQ (reference sequence). The CDR3 contains 14 residues. In DNA form, the CDR3 reads TGTGCCAGCAGTATCGGAGGGGGTAGGGAGCCCCAGCATTTT. The encoded protein is CASSIGGGREPQHF.

This chain uses TRBV5-1 with TRBJ2-5, with D possibly matching TRBD2 (6 bases). Trimming took 0 bases from V and 5 from J, leaving 14 bases between them. The CDR3 is 15 residues long. Germline CDR1 is SGHRS and CDR2 is YFSETQ. The CDR3 bases are TGCGCCAGCAGCTTGGACCCTTACGGGACTGAGACCCAGTACTTC. The encoded protein is CASSLDPYGTETQYF. Complete variable domain (other parts from reference TRBV5-1 and TRBJ2-5): KAGVTQTPRYLIKTRGQQVTLSCSPISGHRSVSWYQQTPGQGLQFLFEYFSETQRNKGNFPGRFSGRQFSNSRSEMNVSTLELGDSALYLCASSLDPYGTETQYFGPGTRLLVL.

J is TRBJ1-3 and V is TRBV11-3, with 8 positions matching TRBD1. The CDR3 runs 15 residues. Germline lookup yields CDR1 SGHNT and CDR2 YENEEA. The J segment lost 4 bases and the V segment lost 5 bases, leaving 7 bases of the junction unmatched. The CDR3 protein is CASSPGQGPGNTIYF. CDR3 sequence (DNA): TGTGCCAGCAGCCCCGGACAGGGCCCCGGAAACACCATATATTTT.